A single sample gave rise to the 14 T cell receptor beta chains below, sequenced in a study of PD-1 blockade in classical Hodgkin lymphoma. Each patient relapsed following autologous stem cell transplantation, and prior brentuximab vedotin exposure differed. Some clones are missing from TCRdb's copy, which holds only in-frame ones; the method was immunoSEQ multiplex PCR. The sample yields around 91,000 clones, approximately 80% seen once. This material consisted of peripheral blood mononuclear cells (PBMCs), taken before the second cycle of nivolumab. These receptors all come from a human donor with classical Hodgkin lymphoma.

At least ten counts were recorded for this clone. The chain employs TRBV5-1 and TRBJ1-2; D is unclear. Germline CDR1 is SGHRS and CDR2 is YFSETQ. Trimming took off 5 bases at V and 4 bases at J, with 12 bases between the two ends. The CDR3 extends over 13 amino acids. The CDR3 loop reads CASRVRSGYGYTF. CDR3 coding DNA: TGCGCCAGCAGAGTCAGGTCGGGCTATGGCTACACCTTC.

This CDR3 reads CAISGTETQYF. DNA of the CDR3: TGTGCCATCTCCGGGACGGAGACCCAGTACTTC. The chain carries TRBV28 and TRBJ2-5; D possibly uses TRBD1 or TRBD2 (5 bases each). Trimming removed 10 bases at V and 5 bases at J, with 11 bases between. The CDR3 spans 11 residues. Germline CDR1 is MDHEN and CDR2 is SYDVKM. The complete variable domain, with remaining parts taken from reference TRBV28 and TRBJ2-5, reads DVKVTQSSRYLVKRTGEKVFLECVQDMDHENMFWYRQDPGLGLRLIYFSYDVKMKEKGDIPEGYSVSREKKERFSLILESASTNQTSMYLCAISGTETQYFGPGTRLLVL.

The chain employs TRBV6-4 and TRBJ1-2; 8 positions agree with TRBD1. This CDR3 spans 14 amino acids. Germline V gene data show CDR1 as MRHNA and CDR2 as SNTAGT. The V and J ends lost 5 bases and 0 bases, in that order; junction bases with no gene match: 2. CDR3: CASSPDRANYGYTF. CDR3 in DNA: TGTGCCAGCAGTCCGGACAGGGCTAACTATGGCTACACCTTC.

This clone was recorded a few times. The chain combines TRBV27 with TRBJ1-6; weak D call: TRBD1 (6 bases). V lost 3 bases and J 9 bases, leaving 9 bases between the germline ends. CDR1 and CDR2 from the germline V gene are MNHEY and SMNVEV (reference sequence). The CDR3 contains 13 residues. This CDR3 reads CASSFQQGSPLHF. CDR3 nucleotides: TGTGCCAGCAGTTTCCAACAGGGTTCACCCCTCCACTTT.

This sequence joins TRBV29-1 and TRBJ1-3; D is perhaps TRBD1 (6 bases). There are 14 residues in the CDR3. Trimming left V 7 bases short and J 0 bases short, with 13 bases between. Germline V lookup: CDR1 SQVTM, CDR2 ANQGSEA. The CDR3 spells CSASRGNSGNTIYF. In nucleotides, the CDR3 is TGCAGCGCCTCCAGGGGAAACTCTGGAAACACCATATATTTT.

The chain employs TRBV18 and TRBJ1-1; 11 nucleotides match TRBD1. This CDR3 is 15 amino acids long. Germline V gives CDR1 KGHSH, CDR2 LQKENI. V lost 1 base to trimming and J lost 3 bases; unmatched junction nucleotides: 1. CDR3 sequence (DNA): TGTGCCAGCTCACCACTGGGACAGGGGGACACTGAAGCTTTCTTT. Protein: CASSPLGQGDTEAFF.

The V call is TRBV30, the J call TRBJ1-5; 12 nucleotides match TRBD1. The CDR3 runs 16 residues. The germline gives CDR1 GTSNPN, CDR2 SVGIG (reference sequence). V gave up 0 bases and J gave up 4 bases; unmatched junction bases: 4. The CDR3 sequence is CAWSVKGQGANQPQHF. CDR3 nucleotides: TGTGCCTGGAGTGTTAAGGGACAGGGGGCGAATCAGCCCCAGCATTTT.

The rearrangement links TRBV19 to TRBJ1-2, with TRBD1 identical over 7 bases. V shed 3 bases, J shed 4 bases, and the junction held 11 bases outside the gene matches. The CDR3 has 16 amino acids. The germline V gene encodes CDR1 LNHDA and CDR2 SQIVND (reference sequence). The CDR3 loop is CASSIGSGQRTYGYTF. The CDR3 DNA is TGTGCCAGTAGTATTGGCTCGGGACAGAGAACCTATGGCTACACCTTC.

This clone was counted a few times. V and J are TRBV11-1 and TRBJ1-2, with 7 bases matching TRBD1. Trimming at V came to 0 bases and at J to 4 bases, leaving 2 bases not matched to a gene. This CDR3 spans 14 amino acids. CDR1 is SGHAT and CDR2 is FQDESV in the germline V gene (reference sequence). The CDR3 reads CASSLAGQVYGYTF. The CDR3 region has the DNA TGTGCCAGCAGCTTAGCCGGACAGGTCTATGGCTACACCTTC. The entire variable domain, with the rest obtained from reference TRBV11-1 and TRBJ1-2, is as follows: EAEVAQSPRYKITEKSQAVAFWCDPISGHATLYWYRQILGQGPELLVQFQDESVVDDSQLPKDRFSAERLKGVDSTLKIQPAELGDSAMYLCASSLAGQVYGYTFGSGTRLTVV.

J is TRBJ2-7 and V is TRBV5-6; D might be TRBD1 (5 bases). The CDR3 consists of 13 residues. Trimming shortened V by 2 bases and J by 3 bases, and 9 bases separated the two germline ends. Germline V lookup: CDR1 SGHDT, CDR2 YYEEEE. The CDR3 loop is CASSFLGVYEQYF. CDR3 sequence (DNA): TGTGCCAGCAGCTTTTTAGGGGTCTACGAGCAGTACTTC.

V gene TRBV6-5 combines with J gene TRBJ2-7; D not certain. V was clipped by 0 bases and J by 3 bases, with 9 bases between them. The V gene's germline CDR1 is MNHEY and CDR2 SVGAGI. This CDR3 comprises 14 residues. For the CDR3, the DNA is TGTGCCAGCAGTTACTCGGGCTCCGTCTACGAGCAGTACTTC. Translation gives CASSYSGSVYEQYF.

V usage is TRBV10-3 and J usage is TRBJ1-2; D is unresolved. The CDR3 runs to 13 residues. Between the trimmed V and J ends, which lost 4 bases and 4 bases, there was a span of 10 bases. The V gene's germline CDR1 is ENHRY and CDR2 SYGVKD. CDR3 loop: CAISGGPAYGYTF. CDR3 coding DNA: TGTGCCATCAGTGGCGGGCCTGCCTATGGCTACACCTTC.

This chain uses TRBV5-4 with TRBJ1-1; tentative D call: TRBD1 (6 bases). Germline V gene sequence: CDR1 SGHNT, CDR2 YYREEE (reference sequence). Deletions cut 3 bases from V and 3 bases from J, with 18 bases between. The length of the CDR3 is 16 residues. The CDR3 DNA follows: TGTGCCAGCAGCTCCAACCCGACAGGACCTCACACTGAAGCTTTCTTT. Protein: CASSSNPTGPHTEAFF.

The V and J genes are TRBV7-6 and TRBJ2-1, with a tentative D call TRBD2 (6 bases). In germline, CDR1 is SGHVS, CDR2 FNYEAQ. The CDR3 is made up of 15 amino acids. Trimming took 5 bases from V and 3 from J, leaving 14 bases between them. The CDR3 sequence: CASSLGTGIYNEQFF. Written as DNA, the CDR3 is TGTGCCAGCAGCCTTGGGACTGGAATCTACAATGAGCAGTTCTTC.